Below are 14 T cell receptor beta chains sequenced from a single sample in a study of T-cell reconstitution after alpha-beta-depleted transplantation in children. Unique molecular identifiers featured in how the TCRbeta library was prepared. TCRdb recomputed calls from the PCR reads with MiXCR, one row per CDR3 protein. The profile shows over 90,000 distinct CDR3 sequences, around 6.1% of them singletons. The material sequenced was PBMCs, mostly from graft donor cells, taken 60 days after TCRalphabeta/CD19-depleted stem cell transplant. These receptor sequences come from a female patient under 10 years old who had a stem cell transplant for Fanconi anemia, so the T cells may come from the graft donor.

CDR3 DNA: TGTGCCAGCAGTTTAGGACAGGGACCGACAGATACGCAGTATTTT. As protein: CASSLGQGPTDTQYF. The rearrangement uses TRBV12-3 or TRBV12-4 and TRBJ2-3; TRBD1 matches 7 bases. Germline trimming cut 1 base from V and 3 bases from J; bases unmatched to any gene: 4. This CDR3 is 15 amino acids long.

This clonotype appeared many times. The chain links TRBV5-1 to TRBJ2-3; D might be TRBD2 (6 bases). From germline, CDR1 is SGHRS and CDR2 YFSETQ. Trimming stripped 4 bases from V and 0 bases from J, with 15 bases between. The CDR3 sequence is 16 residues long. The CDR3 DNA reads as TGCGCCAGCAGCGCCGGGGGAGCTCCTAGCACAGATACGCAGTATTTT. It specifies CASSAGGAPSTDTQYF.

This clonotype was found a few times. The chain carries TRBV12-3 or TRBV12-4 and TRBJ1-4; TRBD1 might be the D (5 bases). The CDR3 length is 14 residues. Trimming removed 5 bases from V and 5 bases from J, with 12 bases in between. The CDR3 bases are TGTGCCAGCAGTCCGGACAAAAGGAATGAAAAACTGTTTTTT. Translated: CASSPDKRNEKLFF.

The chain joins TRBV20-1 to TRBJ2-6, with D possibly called TRBD1 or TRBD2 (5 bases each). Germline V gene data show CDR1 as DFQATT and CDR2 as SNEGSKA (reference sequence). The CDR3 contains 16 residues. With 2 bases removed from V and 3 bases from J, the gap between germline ends came to 14 bases. CDR3 region: CSARRRLGVGANVLTF. The CDR3 DNA follows: TGCAGTGCTAGAAGGAGGCTAGGGGTTGGGGCCAACGTCCTGACTTTC.

At least ten counts were recorded for this clonotype. V and J are TRBV12-3 or TRBV12-4 and TRBJ2-7, with 11 bases that match TRBD1. The CDR3 has 14 amino acids. With 4 bases clipped from V and 3 bases from J, the junction kept 2 bases outside the gene matches. The CDR3 nucleotides read TGTGCCAGCAGTTGGGGACAGGGGGGCTACGAGCAGTACTTC. This encodes CASSWGQGGYEQYF.

This clonotype was seen many times. The chain couples TRBV29-1 to TRBJ2-5; D possibly corresponds to TRBD1 (7 bases). V lost 5 bases and J lost 5, with 12 bases in between. Germline loops: CDR1 SQVTM, CDR2 ANQGSEA. The CDR3 extends over 12 amino acids. The CDR3 here is CSVFQGGETQYF. The CDR3 DNA sequence: TGCAGCGTTTTTCAGGGGGGCGAGACCCAGTACTTC.

The chain employs TRBV21-1 and TRBJ2-7; the DNA was not compared with TRBD1, the D call given in the table. TRBV21-1 is a pseudogene. There are 15 residues in the CDR3. Here the CDR3 DNA reads TGTGCCAGCAGCATTAGGGACAGGGGCTCCTACGAGCAGTACTTC. This translates into CASSIRDRGSYEQYF.

The table lists this clonotype with a few counts. The chain uses TRBV5-1 and TRBJ2-7; D not certain. V was trimmed by 4 bases and J by 3 bases, leaving 17 bases between them. This CDR3 region has 15 residues. Germline CDR1 is SGHRS and CDR2 is YFSETQ. For the CDR3, the DNA is TGCGCCAGCAGCCTCACCCCCGGGCTCAACTACGAGCAGTACTTC. This gives the protein CASSLTPGLNYEQYF.

This clonotype was seen repeatedly, ten times or more. The genes are TRBV5-5 and TRBJ2-1, with TRBD1 matching over 12 bases. Germline CDR1 is SGHKS and CDR2 is YYEKEE (reference sequence). The CDR3 is made up of 15 amino acids. The junction had 4 bases not matched to a gene; V was cut back by 4 bases and J by 5 bases. As DNA, the CDR3 is TGTGCCAGCAGCAGGGGACAGGGGGCGAACAATGAGCAGTTCTTC. It is translated as CASSRGQGANNEQFF.

This clonotype was counted ten times or more. The chain couples TRBV18 to TRBJ2-7; D remains unclear. Germline V lookup: CDR1 KGHSH, CDR2 LQKENI. There are 13 residues in the CDR3. V gave up 2 bases and J gave up 6 bases, with 11 bases separating them. CDR3 loop: CASSPSQFREQYF. The CDR3 DNA reads TGTGCCAGCTCACCATCCCAGTTCCGCGAGCAGTACTTC.

This clonotype was seen many times. The rearrangement uses TRBV28 and TRBJ1-1; TRBD1 aligns across 8 bases. Germline V gene lookup returns CDR1 MDHEN and CDR2 SYDVKM. The CDR3 runs 16 residues. J was trimmed by 2 bases and V by 3 bases; bases with no gene match: 8. CDR3 in DNA: TGTGCCAGCAGTTTCGGGGGACAGGCGATTAACACTGAAGCTTTCTTT. It yields the protein CASSFGGQAINTEAFF.

Many counts were recorded for this clonotype. V and J are TRBV29-1 and TRBJ2-3, with D perhaps matching TRBD1 or TRBD2 (5 bases each). V was cut by 3 bases and J by 2 bases, with 9 bases left in between. Germline V gene data show CDR1 as SQVTM and CDR2 as ANQGSEA. This CDR3 has 13 residues. The CDR3 sequence: CSVDGGFTDTQYF. The CDR3 DNA reads TGCAGCGTTGATGGGGGTTTCACAGATACGCAGTATTTT.

This clonotype turned up a few times. V is TRBV20-1 and J is TRBJ1-4; 9 bases are a match to TRBD1. The CDR3 has 15 amino acids. Unmatched junction bases numbered 8, after V lost 3 bases and J lost 6 bases. The germline V gene has CDR1 DFQATT and CDR2 SNEGSKA (reference sequence). The CDR3 DNA reads as TGCAGTGCTAGGGCTCTGGACAGGGGATATGAAAAACTGTTTTTT. This encodes CSARALDRGYEKLFF.

This clonotype was seen only a few times. The J gene is TRBJ2-7, the V gene TRBV29-1, with 7 bases matching TRBD1. The CDR3 has 15 residues. CDR1 and CDR2 (germline): SQVTM, ANQGSEA. Trimming at V came to 5 bases and at J to 4 bases, leaving 14 bases not matched to a gene. CDR3 sequence: CSVTRAWDSRYEQYF. In DNA, the CDR3 is TGCAGCGTTACGAGAGCCTGGGACAGCCGGTACGAGCAGTACTTC.